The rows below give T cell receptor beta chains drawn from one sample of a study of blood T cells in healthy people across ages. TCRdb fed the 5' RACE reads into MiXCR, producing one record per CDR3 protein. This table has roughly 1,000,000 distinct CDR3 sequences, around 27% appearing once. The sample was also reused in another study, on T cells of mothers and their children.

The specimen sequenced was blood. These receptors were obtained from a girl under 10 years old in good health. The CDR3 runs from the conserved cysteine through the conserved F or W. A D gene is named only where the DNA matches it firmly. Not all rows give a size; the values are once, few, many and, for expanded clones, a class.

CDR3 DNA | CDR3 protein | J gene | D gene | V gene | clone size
TGCGCCAGCAGCCAGGTAGACAGGGGGGGCCAAGCTTTCTTT | CASSQVDRGGQAFF | TRBJ1-1 | TRBD1 | TRBV4-1 | few
TGTGCCAGCACCTCTACGCCCTACAATGAGCAGTTCTTC | CASTSTPYNEQFF | TRBJ2-1 | - | TRBV3-1 | few
TGTGCCAGCAGTGTCTATAGCGGAACCTACAATGAGCAGTTCTTC | CASSVYSGTYNEQFF | TRBJ2-1 | - | TRBV6-2/TRBV6-3 | few
TGTGCCAGCAGTTCTAGCTCGACAGGGGTCGCCTACGAGCAGTACTTC | CASSSSSTGVAYEQYF | TRBJ2-7 | TRBD1 | TRBV6-5 | few
TGTGCCAGCAGCGCAGGCTCTAACACAGATACGCAGTATTTT | CASSAGSNTDTQYF | TRBJ2-3 | - | TRBV7-2 | -
TGTGCCAGCAGTTCATCAGGGCTGGGGGACACTGAAGCTTTCTTT | CASSSSGLGDTEAFF | TRBJ1-1 | - | TRBV12-3/TRBV12-4 | -
TGCGCCAGCAGACAGGGATGGGGGTACCAAGAGACCCAGTACTTC | CASRQGWGYQETQYF | TRBJ2-5 | TRBD1 | TRBV28 | few
TGCAGCGTACGACAGGGGGATACCTATGGCTACACCTTC | CSVRQGDTYGYTF | TRBJ1-2 | TRBD1 | TRBV29-1 | -
TGCAGCGTTGAGTTCGGACTTGGAAACACCATATATTTT | CSVEFGLGNTIYF | TRBJ1-3 | - | TRBV29-1 | few
TGTGCCAGCAGTTTATGGGCAGGGACAGGGGAAGAGACCCAGTACTTC | CASSLWAGTGEETQYF | TRBJ2-5 | TRBD1 | TRBV27 | few
TGCGCCAGCAGCCAAGGACTAGCGGGGGACTTCCAAGAGACCCAGTACTTC | CASSQGLAGDFQETQYF | TRBJ2-5 | TRBD2 | TRBV4-3 | few
TGTGCCAGCAGCTTGGGACTAGCGGGGATCGAGGAGACCCAGTACTTC | CASSLGLAGIEETQYF | TRBJ2-5 | TRBD2 | TRBV7-8 | few
TGTGCCAGCAGCGTGAGGGACTCCTACGAGCAGTACTTC | CASSVRDSYEQYF | TRBJ2-7 | - | TRBV5-4 | -
TGTGCCAGCAGTTACTTGGTGGTACAGGCCTATCCAGATACGCAGTATTTT | CASSYLVVQAYPDTQYF | TRBJ2-3 | - | TRBV6-2/TRBV6-3 | few
TGTGCCAGCAGTGCGTTTAGGAGCGACTATGGCTACACCTTC | CASSAFRSDYGYTF | TRBJ1-2 | - | TRBV2 | -
TGTGCCAGCAGCGTGCCTCTAGCGGGAGGGCAAGAGACCCAGTACTTC | CASSVPLAGGQETQYF | TRBJ2-5 | TRBD2 | TRBV9 | few
TGTGCCAGTCAGGGACTATTCTCCTATGAGCAGTACTTC | CASQGLFSYEQYF | TRBJ2-7 | TRBD2 | TRBV28 | few
TGTGCCAGCAGCAAACTCCCCCCAGCTTTCTTT | CASSKLPPAFF | TRBJ1-1 | - | TRBV21-1 | few
TGTGCCAGCAGCTTACATGAGGGCGAGCAGTACTTC | CASSLHEGEQYF | TRBJ2-7 | - | TRBV7-9 | few
TGTGCCAGCAGCCAAGATGGGGGACTAGCCCTCAATGAGCAGTTCTTC | CASSQDGGLALNEQFF | TRBJ2-1 | TRBD2 | TRBV3-1 | -
TGTGCCAGCAGTTACTCGAGATCTACCCTTCTCGATGAGCAGTTCTTC | CASSYSRSTLLDEQFF | TRBJ2-1 | - | TRBV6-5 | -
TGTGCCAGCAGTTCCCCGCCAAAACTGTTTTTT | CASSSPPKLFF | TRBJ1-4 | - | TRBV7-9 | -
TGTGCCAGCTCCCCCTGGACTGAAGCTTTCTTT | CASSPWTEAFF | TRBJ1-1 | - | TRBV12-3/TRBV12-4 | -
TGTGCCAGCAGCAAAGCCAACCAGACCCCTCCAAGCACAGATACGCAGTATTTT | CASSKANQTPPSTDTQYF | TRBJ2-3 | - | TRBV21-1 | few
TGCGCCAGCAGCCATCTTTTAGATACGCAGTATTTT | CASSHLLDTQYF | TRBJ2-3 | - | TRBV4-1 | -
TGTGCCAGCTCCGAACTGGGGGTTTCAGATACGCAGTATTTT | CASSELGVSDTQYF | TRBJ2-3 | - | TRBV6-5 | few
TGCGCCAGCAGCTGGGACTTAGCGGGGGCGGGCGAGCAGTACTTC | CASSWDLAGAGEQYF | TRBJ2-7 | TRBD2 | TRBV4-3 | once
TGTGCCAGCAGCTCGTCCACAGGGGAGTCGCCCTACGAGCAGTACTTC | CASSSSTGESPYEQYF | TRBJ2-7 | TRBD1 | TRBV7-9 | -
TGTGCCAGCAGATCAGACAGGGTGCTAGATACGCAGTATTTT | CASRSDRVLDTQYF | TRBJ2-3 | TRBD1 | TRBV13 | -
TGCAGTGCTCATCCGGGACAGCGATACCAAGAGACCCAGTACTTC | CSAHPGQRYQETQYF | TRBJ2-5 | TRBD1 | TRBV20-1 | few
TGTGCCAGCAGAACTATCCGGACTTCTGAAGCTTTCTTT | CASRTIRTSEAFF | TRBJ1-1 | - | TRBV12-3/TRBV12-4 | few
TGTGCCAGCAGACCAGAAACTAATGAAAAACTGTTTTTT | CASRPETNEKLFF | TRBJ1-4 | - | TRBV6-6 | few
TGTGCCAGCAGTGAAGCGTTTAGCGGGTCCTACGAGCAGTACTTC | CASSEAFSGSYEQYF | TRBJ2-7 | TRBD2 | TRBV2 | -
TGTGCCAGCAGGACTAGTAAGGCCATCTACGAGCAGTACTTC | CASRTSKAIYEQYF | TRBJ2-7 | - | TRBV28 | -
TGTGCCAGCAGCCAAGATTTGCATGGGGGGGCGATACTGTTTTTT | CASSQDLHGGAILFF | TRBJ1-4 | - | TRBV14 | few
TGTGCCAGTAGTATTCAGGGACTAGCGGCCAATGAGCAGTTCTTC | CASSIQGLAANEQFF | TRBJ2-1 | TRBD2 | TRBV19 | few
TGCAGCGAGGGAGAAGGGGGGACCCAGTACTTC | CSEGEGGTQYF | TRBJ2-5 | - | TRBV29-1 | few
TGTGCCAGCAGCCAAGATCCCGGTTCAGGGTCTAGCTCCTACGAGCAGTACTTC | CASSQDPGSGSSSYEQYF | TRBJ2-7 | - | TRBV3-1 | -
TGTGCCAGCAGCTTAAATGGTGGGCAGCGTGAGACCCAGTACTTC | CASSLNGGQRETQYF | TRBJ2-5 | - | TRBV7-2 | few
TGTGCCACCAGACAGGGGCGTTACAATGAGCAGTTCTTC | CATRQGRYNEQFF | TRBJ2-1 | TRBD1 | TRBV24-1 | few
TGTGCCAGCAGTGCCCCATACAATGAGCAGTTCTTC | CASSAPYNEQFF | TRBJ2-1 | - | TRBV27 | few
TGTGCCAGCGGAGACAGGGATAGCAATCAGCCCCAGCATTTT | CASGDRDSNQPQHF | TRBJ1-5 | TRBD1 | TRBV12-3/TRBV12-4 | few